This T cell receptor beta chain was sequenced for a study of PD-1 blockade in mismatch repair-deficient tumors. Study context: Enrolled about 2013-2016, patients had progressing, pretreated mismatch repair-deficient cancers of about a dozen types. The study's findings and limits: After pembrolizumab, tumor-resident clones rose rapidly, then generally contracted before radiologic responses.

The CDR3 has 13 amino acids. Trimming removed 6 bases from V and 6 bases from J; junction bases left unmatched: 3. CDR1 SGHRS and CDR2 YFSETQ come from the germline V gene. Data came from immunoSEQ multiplex PCR; TCRdb stores just in-frame clones and leaves some out. The sample shows 70,000 to 90,000 clones, 80% to 90% of them seen only once. Points on this clone: What it binds is not known.

Mismatch repair deficiency was confirmed in all patients, by PCR or immunohistochemistry. TCR sequencing covered a few patients who responded to pembrolizumab. Here the sequenced sample was peripheral blood, taken 44 weeks after starting pembrolizumab. This receptor was identified in an adult with mismatch repair-deficient cancer. The rearrangement uses TRBV5-1 and TRBJ2-3, with TRBD2 matching over 11 bases. The CDR3 region has the DNA TGCGCCAGCAAGACTAGCGGGGCGGATACGCAGTATTTT. Translated: CASKTSGADTQYF. Full variable domain (remainder filled in from reference TRBV5-1 and TRBJ2-3): KAGVTQTPRYLIKTRGQQVTLSCSPISGHRSVSWYQQTPGQGLQFLFEYFSETQRNKGNFPGRFSGRQFSNSRSEMNVSTLELGDSALYLCASKTSGADTQYFGPGTRLTVL.